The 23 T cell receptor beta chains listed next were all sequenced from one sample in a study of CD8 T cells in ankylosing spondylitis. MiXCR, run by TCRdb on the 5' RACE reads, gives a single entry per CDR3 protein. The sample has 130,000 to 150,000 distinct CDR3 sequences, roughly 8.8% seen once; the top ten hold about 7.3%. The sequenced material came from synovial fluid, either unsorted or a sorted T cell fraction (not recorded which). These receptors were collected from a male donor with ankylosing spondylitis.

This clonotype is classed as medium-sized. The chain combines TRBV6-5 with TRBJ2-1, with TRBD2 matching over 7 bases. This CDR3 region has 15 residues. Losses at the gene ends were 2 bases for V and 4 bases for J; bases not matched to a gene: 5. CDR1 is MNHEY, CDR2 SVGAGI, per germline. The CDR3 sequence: CASSYKRGGYNEQFF. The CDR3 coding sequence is TGTGCCAGCAGTTACAAGCGGGGAGGGTACAATGAGCAGTTCTTC.

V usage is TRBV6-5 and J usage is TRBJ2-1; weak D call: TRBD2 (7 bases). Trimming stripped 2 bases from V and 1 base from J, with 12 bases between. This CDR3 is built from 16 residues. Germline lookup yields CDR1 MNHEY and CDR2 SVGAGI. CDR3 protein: CASSYLAGASYNEQFF. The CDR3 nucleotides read TGTGCCAGCAGTTACCTCGCGGGGGCGTCCTACAATGAGCAGTTCTTC.

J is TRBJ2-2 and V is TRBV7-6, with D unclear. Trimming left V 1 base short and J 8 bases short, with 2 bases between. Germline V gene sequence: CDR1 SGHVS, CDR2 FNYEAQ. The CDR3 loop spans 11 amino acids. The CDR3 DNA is TGTGCCAGCAGCTTAGATGGGGAGCTGTTTTTT. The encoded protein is CASSLDGELFF.

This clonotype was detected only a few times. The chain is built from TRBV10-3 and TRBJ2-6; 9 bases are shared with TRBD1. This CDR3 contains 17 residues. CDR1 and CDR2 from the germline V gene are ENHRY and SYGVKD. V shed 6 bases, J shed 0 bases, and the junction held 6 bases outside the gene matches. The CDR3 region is CAIRPGQGSSGANVLTF. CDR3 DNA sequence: TGTGCCATCAGACCGGGACAGGGCAGCTCTGGGGCCAACGTCCTGACTTTC.

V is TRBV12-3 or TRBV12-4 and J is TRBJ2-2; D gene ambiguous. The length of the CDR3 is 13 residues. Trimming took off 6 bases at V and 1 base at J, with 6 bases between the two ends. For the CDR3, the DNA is TGTGCCAGCAGACCAAAGAACACCGGGGAGCTGTTTTTT. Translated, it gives CASRPKNTGELFF.

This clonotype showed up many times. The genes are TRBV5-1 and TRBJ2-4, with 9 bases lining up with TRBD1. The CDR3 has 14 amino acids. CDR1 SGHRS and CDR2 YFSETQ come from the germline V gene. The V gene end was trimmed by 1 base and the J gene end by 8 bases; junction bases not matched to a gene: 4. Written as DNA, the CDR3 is TGCGCCAGCAGCTTGCGGGACAGGGTTGACATTCAGTACTTC. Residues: CASSLRDRVDIQYF. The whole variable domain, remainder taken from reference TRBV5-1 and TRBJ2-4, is KAGVTQTPRYLIKTRGQQVTLSCSPISGHRSVSWYQQTPGQGLQFLFEYFSETQRNKGNFPGRFSGRQFSNSRSEMNVSTLELGDSALYLCASSLRDRVDIQYFGAGTRLSVL.

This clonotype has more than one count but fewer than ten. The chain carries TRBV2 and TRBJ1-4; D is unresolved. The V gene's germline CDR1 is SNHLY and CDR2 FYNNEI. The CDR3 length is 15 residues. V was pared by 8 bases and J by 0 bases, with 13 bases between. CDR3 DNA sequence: TGTGCCAGCTGTTCATTCGACGCAACTAATGAAAAACTGTTTTTT. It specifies CASCSFDATNEKLFF. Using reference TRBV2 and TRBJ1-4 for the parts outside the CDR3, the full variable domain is EPEVTQTPSHQVTQMGQEVILRCVPISNHLYFYWYRQILGQKVEFLVSFYNNEISEKSEIFDDQFSVERPDGSNFTLKIRSTKLEDSAMYFCASCSFDATNEKLFFGSGTQLSVL.

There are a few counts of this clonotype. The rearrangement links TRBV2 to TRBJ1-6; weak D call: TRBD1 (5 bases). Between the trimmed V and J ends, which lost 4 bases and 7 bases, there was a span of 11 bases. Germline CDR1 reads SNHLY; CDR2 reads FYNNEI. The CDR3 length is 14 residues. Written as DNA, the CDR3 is TGTGCCAGCAGTGCCAGGGTGAGAAATTCACCCCTCCACTTT. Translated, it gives CASSARVRNSPLHF.

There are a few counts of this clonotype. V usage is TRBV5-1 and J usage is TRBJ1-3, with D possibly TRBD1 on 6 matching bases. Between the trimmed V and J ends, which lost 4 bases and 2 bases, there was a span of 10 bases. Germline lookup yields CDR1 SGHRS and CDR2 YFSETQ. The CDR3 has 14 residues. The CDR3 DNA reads TGCGCCAGCAGCGGGGACACCCCTGGAAACACCATATATTTT. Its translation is CASSGDTPGNTIYF.

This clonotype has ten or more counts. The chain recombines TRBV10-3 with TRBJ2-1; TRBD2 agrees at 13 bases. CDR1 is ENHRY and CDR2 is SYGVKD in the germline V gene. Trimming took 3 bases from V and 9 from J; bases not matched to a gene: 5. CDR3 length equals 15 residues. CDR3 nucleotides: TGTGCCATCAGTGACCGGACTAGCGGGGGAGGTGAGCAGTTCTTC. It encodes CAISDRTSGGGEQFF.

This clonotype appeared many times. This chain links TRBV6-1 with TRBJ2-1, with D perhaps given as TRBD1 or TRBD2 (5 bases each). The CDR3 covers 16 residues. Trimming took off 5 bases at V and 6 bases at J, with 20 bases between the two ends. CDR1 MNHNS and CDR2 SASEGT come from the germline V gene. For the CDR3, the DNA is TGTGCCAGCAGTCCCCTACCCGGGACCTGGGGCAATGAGCAGTTCTTC. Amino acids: CASSPLPGTWGNEQFF.

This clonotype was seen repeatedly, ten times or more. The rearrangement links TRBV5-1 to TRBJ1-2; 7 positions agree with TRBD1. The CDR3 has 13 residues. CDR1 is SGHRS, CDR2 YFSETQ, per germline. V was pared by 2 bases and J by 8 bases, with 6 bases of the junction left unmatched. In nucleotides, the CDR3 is TGCGCCAGCAGCTTTGACAGGGCGGGCGGCTACACCTTC. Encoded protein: CASSFDRAGGYTF.

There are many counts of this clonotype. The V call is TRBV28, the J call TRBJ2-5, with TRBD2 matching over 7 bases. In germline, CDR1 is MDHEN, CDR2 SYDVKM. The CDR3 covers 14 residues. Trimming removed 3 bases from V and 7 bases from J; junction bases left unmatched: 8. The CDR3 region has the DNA TGTGCCAGCAGTTTGTATAGGACTAGAGTGACCCAGTACTTC. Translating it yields CASSLYRTRVTQYF.

The CDR3 DNA follows: TGTGCCAGCGGCCCTGGGCAGACTGCCGGGAAACTGTTTTTT. As protein: CASGPGQTAGKLFF. The rearrangement links TRBV5-5 to TRBJ1-4; D gene ambiguous. Trimming stripped 7 bases from V and 11 bases from J, with 21 bases between. The CDR3 sequence is 14 residues long. The V gene's germline CDR1 is SGHKS and CDR2 YYEKEE (reference sequence).

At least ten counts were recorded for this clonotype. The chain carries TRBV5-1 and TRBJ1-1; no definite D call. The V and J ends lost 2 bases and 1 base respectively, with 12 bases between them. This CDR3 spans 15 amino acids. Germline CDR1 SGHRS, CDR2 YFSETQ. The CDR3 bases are TGCGCCAGCAGCTTACAAGACCAATCGAACACTGAAGCTTTCTTT. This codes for CASSLQDQSNTEAFF.

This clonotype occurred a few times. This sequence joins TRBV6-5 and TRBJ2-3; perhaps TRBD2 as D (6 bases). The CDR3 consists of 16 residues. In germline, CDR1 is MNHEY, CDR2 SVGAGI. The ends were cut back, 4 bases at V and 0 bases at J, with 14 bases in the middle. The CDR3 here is CASSSLAGRSTDTQYF. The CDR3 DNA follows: TGTGCCAGCAGTTCTCTGGCGGGGAGAAGCACAGATACGCAGTATTTT.

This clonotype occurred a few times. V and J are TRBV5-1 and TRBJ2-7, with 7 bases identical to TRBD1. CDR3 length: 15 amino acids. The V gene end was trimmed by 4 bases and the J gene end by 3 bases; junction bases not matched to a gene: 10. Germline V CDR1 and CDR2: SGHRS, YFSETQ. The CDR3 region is CASSQRQGSVYEQYF. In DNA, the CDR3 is TGCGCCAGCAGCCAAAGACAGGGTTCGGTCTACGAGCAGTACTTC.

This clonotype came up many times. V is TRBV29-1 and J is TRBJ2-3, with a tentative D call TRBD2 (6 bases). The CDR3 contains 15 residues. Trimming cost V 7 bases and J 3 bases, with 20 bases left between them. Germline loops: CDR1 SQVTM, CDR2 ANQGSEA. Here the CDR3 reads CSAKTWGRETDTQYF. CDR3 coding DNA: TGCAGCGCCAAAACATGGGGCCGGGAGACAGATACGCAGTATTTT.

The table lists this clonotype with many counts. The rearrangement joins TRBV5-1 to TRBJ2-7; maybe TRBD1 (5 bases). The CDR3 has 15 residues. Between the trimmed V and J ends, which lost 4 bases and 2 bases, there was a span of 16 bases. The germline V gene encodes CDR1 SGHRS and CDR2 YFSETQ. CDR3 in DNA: TGCGCCAGCAGCCCCAGGACACGGACCACCTACGAGCAGTACTTC. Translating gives CASSPRTRTTYEQYF.

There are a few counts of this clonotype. CDR3 residues: CASSPYEGRPTYEQYF. DNA for the CDR3: TGTGCCAGCAGCCCGTACGAGGGGCGGCCTACCTACGAGCAGTACTTC. V and J are TRBV6-2 or TRBV6-3 and TRBJ2-7; either TRBD1 or TRBD2 may supply D (5 bases each). This CDR3 has 16 amino acids. V was trimmed by 6 bases and J by 2 bases, leaving 20 bases between them. Germline CDR1 and CDR2: MNHEY and SVGEGT.

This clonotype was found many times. The CDR3 spells CASRAHNNEQFF. CDR3 nucleotide sequence: TGTGCCAGCAGGGCCCACAACAATGAGCAGTTCTTC. J is TRBJ2-1 and V is TRBV12-3 or TRBV12-4, with D unclear. The V end was cut by 6 bases, the J end by 5 bases, with 8 bases between. This CDR3 comprises 12 residues.

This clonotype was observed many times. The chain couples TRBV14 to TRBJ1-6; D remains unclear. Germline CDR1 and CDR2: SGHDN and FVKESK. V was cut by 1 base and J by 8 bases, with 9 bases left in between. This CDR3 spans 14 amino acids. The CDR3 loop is CASSQGTYYSPLHF. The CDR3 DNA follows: TGTGCCAGCAGCCAAGGGACTTACTATTCACCCCTCCACTTT. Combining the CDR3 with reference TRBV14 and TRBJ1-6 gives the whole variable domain EAGVTQFPSHSVIEKGQTVTLRCDPISGHDNLYWYRRVMGKEIKFLLHFVKESKQDESGMPNNRFLAERTGGTYSTLKVQPAELEDSGVYFCASSQGTYYSPLHFGNGTRLTVT.

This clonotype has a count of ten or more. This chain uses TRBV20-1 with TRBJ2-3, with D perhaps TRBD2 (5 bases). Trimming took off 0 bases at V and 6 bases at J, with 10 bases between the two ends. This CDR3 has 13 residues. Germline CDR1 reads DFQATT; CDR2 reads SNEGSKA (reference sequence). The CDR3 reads CSARDNWEDTQYF. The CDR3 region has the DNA TGCAGTGCTAGAGATAACTGGGAGGATACGCAGTATTTT.